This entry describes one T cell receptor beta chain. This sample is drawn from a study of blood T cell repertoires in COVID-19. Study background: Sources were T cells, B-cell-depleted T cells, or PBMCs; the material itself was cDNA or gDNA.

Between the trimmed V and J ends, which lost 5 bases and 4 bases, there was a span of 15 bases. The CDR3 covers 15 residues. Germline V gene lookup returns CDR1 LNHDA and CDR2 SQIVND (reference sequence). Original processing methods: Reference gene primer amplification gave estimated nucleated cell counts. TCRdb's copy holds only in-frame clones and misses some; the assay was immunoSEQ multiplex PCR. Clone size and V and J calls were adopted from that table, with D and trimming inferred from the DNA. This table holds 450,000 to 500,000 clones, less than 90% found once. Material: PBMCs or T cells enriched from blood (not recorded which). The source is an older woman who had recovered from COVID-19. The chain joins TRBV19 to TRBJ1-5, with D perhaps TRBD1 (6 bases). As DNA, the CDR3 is TGTGCCAGTAGTCCGCTACAAGGGACAAATCAGCCCCAGCATTTT. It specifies CASSPLQGTNQPQHF.